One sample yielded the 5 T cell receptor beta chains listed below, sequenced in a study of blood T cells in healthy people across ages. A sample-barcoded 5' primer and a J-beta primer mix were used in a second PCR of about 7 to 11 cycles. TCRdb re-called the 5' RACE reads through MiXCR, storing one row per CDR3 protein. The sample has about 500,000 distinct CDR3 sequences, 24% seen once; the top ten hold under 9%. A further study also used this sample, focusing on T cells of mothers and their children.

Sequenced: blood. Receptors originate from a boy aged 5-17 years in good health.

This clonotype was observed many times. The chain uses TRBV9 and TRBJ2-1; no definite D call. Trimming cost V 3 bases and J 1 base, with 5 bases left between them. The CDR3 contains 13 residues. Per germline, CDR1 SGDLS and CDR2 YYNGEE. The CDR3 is CASSARSYNEQFF. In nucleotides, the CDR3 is TGTGCCAGCAGCGCGAGATCCTACAATGAGCAGTTCTTC.

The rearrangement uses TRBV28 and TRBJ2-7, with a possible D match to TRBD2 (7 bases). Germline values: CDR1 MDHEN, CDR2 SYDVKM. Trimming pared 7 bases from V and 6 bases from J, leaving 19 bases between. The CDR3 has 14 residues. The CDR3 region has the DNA TGTGCCAGCAATAACATCGGGGGGCCCCTCGAGCAGTACTTC. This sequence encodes CASNNIGGPLEQYF.

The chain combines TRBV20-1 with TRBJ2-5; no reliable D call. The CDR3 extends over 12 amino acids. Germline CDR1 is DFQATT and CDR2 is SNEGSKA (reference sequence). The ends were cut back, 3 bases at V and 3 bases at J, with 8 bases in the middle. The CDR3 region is CSASGPEETQYF. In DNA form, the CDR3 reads TGCAGTGCTAGCGGCCCCGAAGAGACCCAGTACTTC.

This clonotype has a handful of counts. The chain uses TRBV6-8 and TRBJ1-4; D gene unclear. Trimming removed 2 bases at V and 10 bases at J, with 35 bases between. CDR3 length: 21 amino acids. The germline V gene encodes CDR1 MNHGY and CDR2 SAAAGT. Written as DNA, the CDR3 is TGTGCCAGCAGTTACCCCTACACGGGGTTCCGAGTAGGAGGTGAAAACTTAAAACTGTTTTTT. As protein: CASSYPYTGFRVGGENLKLFF.

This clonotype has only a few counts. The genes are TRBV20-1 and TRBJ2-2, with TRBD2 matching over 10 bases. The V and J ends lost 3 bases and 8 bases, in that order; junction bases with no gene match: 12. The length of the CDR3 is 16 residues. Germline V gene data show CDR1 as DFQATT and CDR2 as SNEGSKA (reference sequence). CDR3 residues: CSASVLAGKQQGELFF. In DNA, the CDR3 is TGCAGTGCTAGCGTACTAGCGGGAAAACAACAGGGGGAGCTGTTTTTT.